One sample yielded the 27 T cell receptor beta chains listed below, sequenced in a study of control samples from healthy donors and cancer patients. The method was immunoSEQ multiplex PCR; TCRdb's version includes in-frame clones alone and lacks a portion of them. In the table there are 85,000 to 95,000 clones, roughly nine tenths of which are singletons. The sequenced material came from blood. These receptors all stem from a woman aged 30 to 39 in good health.

This rearrangement joins TRBV25-1 to TRBJ2-1, with 8 bases identical to TRBD1. From germline, CDR1 is MGHDK and CDR2 SYGVNS. The CDR3 runs 17 residues. Unmatched junction bases numbered 8, after V lost 1 base and J lost 3 bases. This CDR3 reads CASSESSGTGFYNEQFF. The CDR3 nucleotides are TGTGCCAGCAGTGAATCCTCCGGGACAGGTTTCTACAATGAGCAGTTCTTC.

The chain couples TRBV6-6 to TRBJ2-3, with D maybe TRBD2 (6 bases). The CDR3 length is 15 residues. V lost 8 bases and J 6 bases, leaving 21 bases between the germline ends. Germline V gene sequence: CDR1 MNHNY, CDR2 SVGAGI (reference sequence). The CDR3 region is CASGGKTYLRDTQYF. The CDR3 coding sequence is TGTGCCAGCGGGGGGAAGACATATTTGCGGGATACGCAGTATTTT.

The rearrangement uses TRBV19 and TRBJ2-7, with 7 bases that match TRBD1. After removal of 4 bases from V and 0 bases from J, the junction contained 3 bases not matched to a gene. The V gene's germline CDR1 is LNHDA and CDR2 SQIVND (reference sequence). This CDR3 comprises 14 residues. The CDR3 loop reads CASSSDRDSYEQYF. DNA of the CDR3: TGTGCCAGTAGTAGTGACAGGGACTCCTACGAGCAGTACTTC.

This rearrangement joins TRBV30 to TRBJ1-5, with a possible D match to TRBD1 (5 bases). The CDR3 contains 16 residues. V was trimmed by 0 bases and J by 2 bases, leaving 14 bases between them. Per the germline V gene, CDR1 is GTSNPN and CDR2 is SVGIG (reference sequence). Here the CDR3 DNA reads TGTGCCTGGAGTGTACGGGGGAGGGTACGCAATCAGCCCCAGCATTTT. Its translation is CAWSVRGRVRNQPQHF. The whole variable domain, filled in from reference TRBV30 and TRBJ1-5, reads SQTIHQWPATLVQPVGSPLSLECTVEGTSNPNLYWYRQAAGRGLQLLFYSVGIGQISSEVPQNLSASRPQDRQFILSSKKLLLSDSGFYLCAWSVRGRVRNQPQHFGDGTRLSIL.

The chain uses TRBV28 and TRBJ2-2; D ambiguous. The V gene lost 2 bases and the J gene lost 6 bases, with 4 bases spanning the gap. The germline CDR1 and CDR2 sequences are MDHEN and SYDVKM. The CDR3 contains 12 residues. The CDR3 bases are TGTGCCAGCAGTTTAGTTGCCGGGGAGCTGTTTTTT. This translates into CASSLVAGELFF.

The CDR3 region is CATSRLRGLTEQFF. CDR3 bases: TGTGCCACCAGCAGACTCCGGGGCCTTACAGAGCAGTTCTTC. The V gene is TRBV15, the J gene TRBJ2-1; the D gene could be TRBD1 or TRBD2 (5 bases each). Trimming pared 2 bases from V and 10 bases from J, leaving 15 bases between. This CDR3 is built from 14 residues. CDR1 is LNHNV and CDR2 is YYDKDF in the germline V gene (reference sequence).

This clone has a single count. The J gene is TRBJ2-7, the V gene TRBV6-1; 8 bases line up with TRBD1. The CDR3 spans 15 residues. From germline, CDR1 is MNHNS and CDR2 SASEGT. J gave up 4 bases and V 1 base, and 6 bases lay outside the gene matches. CDR3 protein: CASSEDQGAMYEQYF. Here the CDR3 DNA reads TGTGCCAGCAGTGAAGACCAGGGGGCAATGTACGAGCAGTACTTC.

The genes are TRBV6-2 or TRBV6-3 and TRBJ1-6; tentative D call: TRBD1 (5 bases). V was cut by 2 bases and J by 10 bases, with 12 bases left in between. This CDR3 contains 14 residues. Germline loops: CDR1 MNHEY, CDR2 SVGEGT. The CDR3: CASSYMRGESPLHF. CDR3 bases: TGTGCCAGCAGTTACATGCGGGGGGAATCACCCCTCCACTTT.

The chain recombines TRBV19 with TRBJ2-3; 9 nucleotides match TRBD2. The V segment lost 3 bases and the J segment 1 base; nucleotides outside the gene matches: 11. This CDR3 is built from 18 residues. CDR1 and CDR2 (germline): LNHDA, SQIVND (reference sequence). The CDR3 is CASSMIAGGAVGTDTQYF. In DNA, the CDR3 is TGTGCCAGTAGTATGATCGCGGGGGGGGCGGTGGGCACAGATACGCAGTATTTT. Together with reference TRBV19 and TRBJ2-3, the CDR3 gives the full variable domain: DGGITQSPKYLFRKEGQNVTLSCEQNLNHDAMYWYRQDPGQGLRLIYYSQIVNDFQKGDIAEGYSVSREKKESFPLTVTSAQKNPTAFYLCASSMIAGGAVGTDTQYFGPGTRLTVL.

The rearrangement uses TRBV5-1 and TRBJ2-7; D may correspond to TRBD1 or TRBD2 (6 bases each). V lost 4 bases and J 5 bases, leaving 16 bases between the germline ends. Looked up from germline, CDR1 is SGHRS and CDR2 is YFSETQ. This CDR3 spans 14 amino acids. For the CDR3, the DNA is TGCGCCAGCAGCCCAAGGGGGAGGCGGGACGAGCAGTACTTC. Translating it yields CASSPRGRRDEQYF.

This clone was picked up one time. CDR3 residues: CASSTSQGSGNTIYF. CDR3 in DNA: TGTGCCAGCAGTACCTCACAGGGCTCTGGAAACACCATATATTTT. This chain connects TRBV28 to TRBJ1-3; perhaps TRBD1 as D (6 bases). This CDR3 is 15 amino acids long. V gave up 5 bases and J gave up 0 bases, with 11 bases separating them. The V gene's germline CDR1 is MDHEN and CDR2 SYDVKM.

V usage is TRBV15 and J usage is TRBJ2-4; 9 bases agree with TRBD2. J was trimmed by 3 bases and V by 4 bases; bases with no gene match: 7. The CDR3 extends over 16 amino acids. Germline CDR1 reads LNHNV; CDR2 reads YYDKDF (reference sequence). CDR3 amino acids: CATSIPAGGNKNIQYF. Here the CDR3 DNA reads TGTGCCACCAGCATCCCGGCGGGAGGGAACAAAAACATTCAGTACTTC.

As to this clone: The same CDR3 arises from other DNA sequences in this sample as well. The gene calls are TRBV7-9 and TRBJ2-7, with D uncertain. Germline CDR1 SEHNR, CDR2 FQNEAQ (reference sequence). V shed 5 bases and J shed 3 bases, with 14 bases lying between them. The CDR3 is made up of 14 amino acids. The CDR3 DNA sequence: TGTGCCAGCAGCCCGCTGGTCAGCTTCTACGAGCAGTACTTC. Translating gives CASSPLVSFYEQYF.

The genes are TRBV9 and TRBJ2-5, with D tentatively TRBD1 or TRBD2 (6 bases each). The germline V gene has CDR1 SGDLS and CDR2 YYNGEE. This CDR3 contains 12 residues. V gave up 8 bases and J gave up 4 bases, with 12 bases separating them. CDR3 bases: TGTGCCAGTAAGGGGGGCGGAGAGACCCAGTACTTC. Amino acids: CASKGGGETQYF.

The gene calls are TRBV29-1 and TRBJ1-2; D unclear. The V gene's germline CDR1 is SQVTM and CDR2 ANQGSEA. Between the trimmed V and J ends, which lost 5 bases and 3 bases, there was a span of 10 bases. This CDR3 has 12 amino acids. The CDR3 sequence: CSVSNGDYGYTF. CDR3 coding DNA: TGCAGCGTTTCTAACGGAGACTATGGCTACACCTTC.

This clone appeared once. CDR3 bases: TGTGCCAGCAGTCATCACCGGACAGGTCCTAGCACAGATACGCAGTATTTT. This gives the protein CASSHHRTGPSTDTQYF. V usage is TRBV7-8 and J usage is TRBJ2-3, with TRBD1 identical over 7 bases. From germline, CDR1 is SGHVS and CDR2 FQNEAQ. Germline trimming cut 6 bases from V and 0 bases from J; bases unmatched to any gene: 12. This CDR3 is built from 17 residues.

V usage is TRBV18 and J usage is TRBJ1-1, with D possibly matching TRBD1 (5 bases). The CDR3 runs to 16 residues. Trimming shortened V by 3 bases and J by 4 bases, and 18 bases separated the two germline ends. Germline V gene lookup returns CDR1 KGHSH and CDR2 LQKENI. CDR3 DNA: TGTGCCAGCTCACCTGGGGACCTCCGGGTTGGCACTGAAGCTTTCTTT. Amino acids: CASSPGDLRVGTEAFF.

The J gene is TRBJ1-5, the V gene TRBV6-5; TRBD1 is a possible D gene (5 bases). V was trimmed by 7 bases and J by 0 bases, leaving 13 bases between them. The CDR3 contains 15 residues. The germline V gene encodes CDR1 MNHEY and CDR2 SVGAGI. The CDR3 region is CASTLTAYSNQPQHF. Here the CDR3 DNA reads TGTGCCAGCACCTTGACAGCTTATAGCAATCAGCCCCAGCATTTT.

The rearrangement joins TRBV6-5 to TRBJ2-2; TRBD1 aligns across 7 bases. V lost 7 bases, J lost 5 bases, and 10 bases stayed unmatched. Per germline, CDR1 MNHEY and CDR2 SVGAGI. The CDR3 has 15 residues. CDR3 protein: CASKAHRGGTGELFF. In DNA, the CDR3 is TGTGCCAGCAAAGCCCACAGGGGCGGGACCGGGGAGCTGTTTTTT.

This chain joins TRBV11-2 and TRBJ2-7; possibly TRBD1 for D (5 bases). The CDR3 spans 13 residues. Trimming took 4 bases from V and 4 from J, leaving 11 bases between them. CDR1 SGHAT and CDR2 FQNNGV come from the germline V gene. In nucleotides, the CDR3 is TGTGCCAGCAGCTCCTCGACAGCGTACGAGCAGTACTTC. Translating gives CASSSSTAYEQYF.

The chain joins TRBV30 to TRBJ2-1, with a weak D call TRBD2 (6 bases). Germline-derived CDR1 and CDR2 are GTSNPN and SVGIG (reference sequence). The CDR3 is 11 amino acids. V lost 0 bases to trimming and J lost 15 bases, with 12 bases between them. The CDR3 protein is CAWSVTRPRFF. Here the CDR3 DNA reads TGTGCCTGGAGTGTGACTAGGCCGCGGTTCTTC.

The chain uses TRBV24-1 and TRBJ2-2, with D perhaps being TRBD1 or TRBD2 (6 bases each). The CDR3 length is 16 residues. Trimming left V 6 bases short and J 2 bases short, with 15 bases between. Germline CDR1 is KGHDR and CDR2 is SFDVKD. The CDR3 here is CATSPLRGHNTGELFF. The DNA for the CDR3 is TGTGCCACCAGTCCCTTGCGGGGACACAACACCGGGGAGCTGTTTTTT.

This sequence joins TRBV7-9 and TRBJ1-3; D remains ambiguous. V gave up 5 bases and J gave up 0 bases, with 11 bases separating them. This CDR3 comprises 15 residues. CDR1 and CDR2 (germline): SEHNR, FQNEAQ (reference sequence). CDR3 nucleotides: TGTGCCAGCAGCCCCAATCCAAACTCTGGAAACACCATATATTTT. This gives the protein CASSPNPNSGNTIYF.

The genes are TRBV5-1 and TRBJ2-7; D is possibly TRBD1 or TRBD2 (6 bases each). Between the trimmed V and J ends, which lost 4 bases and 7 bases, there was a span of 21 bases. The CDR3 spans 15 residues. The germline V gene encodes CDR1 SGHRS and CDR2 YFSETQ. The DNA of the CDR3 is TGCGCCAGCAGCCTCGAGGGGGGCGCGACAAGGGAGCAGTACTTC. Protein sequence: CASSLEGGATREQYF.

The V gene is TRBV6-1, the J gene TRBJ2-3; the D call may be TRBD1 or TRBD2 (6 bases each). This CDR3 contains 17 residues. CDR1 is MNHNS and CDR2 is SASEGT in the germline V gene. V was shortened by 0 bases and J by 3 bases, with 16 bases between the two germline ends. DNA of the CDR3: TGTGCCAGCAGTGAAGCGCTTTGGGGGGCGAGGACAGATACGCAGTATTTT. Protein sequence: CASSEALWGARTDTQYF.

In nucleotides, the CDR3 is TGTGCCAGCAGCTTTGGGGACGAGCAGTACTTC. As protein: CASSFGDEQYF. The chain joins TRBV7-9 to TRBJ2-7; D is ambiguous. Germline V gene sequence: CDR1 SEHNR, CDR2 FQNEAQ (reference sequence). The length of the CDR3 is 11 residues. Between the trimmed V and J ends, which lost 3 bases and 5 bases, there was a span of 5 bases.

The chain carries TRBV18 and TRBJ1-2, with 8 nucleotides matching TRBD1. Germline CDR1 KGHSH, CDR2 LQKENI. This CDR3 region has 14 residues. V lost 3 bases and J lost 8; bases outside the gene matches: 8. Written as DNA, the CDR3 is TGTGCCAGCTCACCGGAGGGACAGGCTATAGGCTACACCTTC. Its translation: CASSPEGQAIGYTF.